This TCR beta chain stems from a study of blood T cell repertoires in COVID-19. Overall study context: T cells, B-cell-depleted T cells, or PBMCs supplied cDNA or gDNA.

The CDR3 extends over 13 amino acids. J gave up 3 bases and V 5 bases, and 2 bases lay outside the gene matches. Germline CDR1 and CDR2: LNHDA and SQIVND (reference sequence). Original processing notes: Reference gene primers were amplified, and this amplification served to estimate nucleated cell counts. Repertoires were generated with immunoSEQ multiplex PCR, while TCRdb's copy carries only in-frame clones and drops some. V and J calls and clone size come straight from that table; D and trimming were deduced from the DNA. The sample gives over 120,000 clones, 80% to 90% of which show up once; 2.6% is in the top ten.

Source material: peripheral blood. The TCR was taken from a human donor with acute or convalescent COVID-19. The donor label of this sample is uncertain. The chain joins TRBV19 to TRBJ1-1, with TRBD1 matching 8 bases. CDR3: CASSQGADTEAFF. The DNA for the CDR3 is TGTGCCAGTAGTCAGGGGGCGGACACTGAAGCTTTCTTT.